The source of this T cell receptor (beta chain) is a study of regulatory T cells in long-lasting Graves disease. Sample time point: newly diagnosed GD, antithyroid drugs for less than 3 months. Following extraction of RNA from PBMCs, that RNA was used to make the TCR library. CDR1 and CDR2 (germline): KGHSH, LQKENI. CDR3 length: 13 residues. V was shortened by 3 bases and J by 3 bases, with 8 bases between the two germline ends. Construction of TCR beta libraries relied on iRepertoire HTBI primers and on Arm-PCR targeting CDR3 regions. TCRdb ran MiXCR on the multiplex PCR reads and lists one entry per CDR3 protein. This table has 400,000 to 450,000 distinct CDR3 sequences, about 15% appearing once. Another study also made use of these data, one on T cells in Graves' hyperthyroidism and ophthalmopathy. Per that study: The study left out patients who had uncontrolled infection, other autoimmune disease, pregnancy or lactation.

The chain carries TRBV18 and TRBJ1-1; D might be TRBD1 (5 bases). The clonotype originates from a woman aged 25-40 years with Graves disease. This specimen consisted of peripheral blood mononuclear cells (PBMCs), obtained at new diagnosis, from a patient treated with antithyroid drugs. The CDR3 nucleotides read TGTGCCAGCTCACCCGTCAGGGACACTGAAGCTTTCTTT. As protein: CASSPVRDTEAFF.